The entry that follows covers one T cell receptor (beta chain) sequence. Antigen specificity is unknown. This record comes from a study of cytomegalovirus exposure and HLA in healthy donors. Broader study findings: Researchers had no immune exposure information except CMV serostatus available. As was reported, the classifier diagnosed cytomegalovirus status with high specificity and sensitivity. Investigators reported 150 to 200 TCR beta chains as tied to cytomegalovirus.

Both 60 Vbeta primers and 13 Jbeta primers went into the PCR. Measured with immunoSEQ multiplex PCR; TCRdb has only the in-frame clones, and not every one. The table shows over 150,000 clones, with around four fifths occurring only once. The receptor was derived from a woman aged 45 to 65 in good health and CMV-seropositive. The sample comprised PBMCs.

The CDR3 DNA reads as TGTGCCAGCAGTTTATCGTGGGACAGGTCTGAGACCCAGTACTTC. It translates to CASSLSWDRSETQYF. This rearrangement joins TRBV27 to TRBJ2-5, with 8 positions matching TRBD1. The length of the CDR3 is 15 residues. V trimming: 0 bases; J trimming: 5 bases; junction bases outside the gene matches: 5. The germline gives CDR1 MNHEY, CDR2 SMNVEV (reference sequence).